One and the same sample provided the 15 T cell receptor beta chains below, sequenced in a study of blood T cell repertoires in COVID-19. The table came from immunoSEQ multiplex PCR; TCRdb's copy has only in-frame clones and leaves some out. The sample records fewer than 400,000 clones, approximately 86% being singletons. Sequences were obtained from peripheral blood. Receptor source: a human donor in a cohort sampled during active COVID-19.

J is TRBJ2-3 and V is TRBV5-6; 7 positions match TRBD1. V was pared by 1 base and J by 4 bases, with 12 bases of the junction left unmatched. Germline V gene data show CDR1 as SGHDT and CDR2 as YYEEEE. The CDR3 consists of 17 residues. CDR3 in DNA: TGTGCCAGCAGCTTGCGGCTAGAACAGGGGCGGGCAGATACGCAGTATTTT. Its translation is CASSLRLEQGRADTQYF.

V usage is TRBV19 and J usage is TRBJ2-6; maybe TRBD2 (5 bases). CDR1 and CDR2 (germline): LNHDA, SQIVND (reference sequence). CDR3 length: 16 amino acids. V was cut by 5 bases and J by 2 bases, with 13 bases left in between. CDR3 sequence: CASSPSGVPGANVLTF. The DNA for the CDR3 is TGTGCCAGTAGTCCCTCCGGGGTACCTGGGGCCAACGTCCTGACTTTC.

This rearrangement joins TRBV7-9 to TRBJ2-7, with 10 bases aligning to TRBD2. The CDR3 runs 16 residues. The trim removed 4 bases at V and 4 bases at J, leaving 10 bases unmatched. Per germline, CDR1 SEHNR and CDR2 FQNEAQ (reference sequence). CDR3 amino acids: CASSSPRSSGSYEQYF. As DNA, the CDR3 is TGTGCCAGCAGCTCCCCGCGTTCTAGCGGGAGTTACGAGCAGTACTTC.

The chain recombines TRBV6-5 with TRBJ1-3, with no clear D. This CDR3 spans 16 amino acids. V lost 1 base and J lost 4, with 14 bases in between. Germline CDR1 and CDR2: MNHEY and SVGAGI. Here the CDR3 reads CASSYFEGREGNTIYF. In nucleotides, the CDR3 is TGTGCCAGCAGTTACTTCGAAGGGAGGGAGGGAAACACCATATATTTT.

CDR3 amino acids: CSVRSAEAFF. The CDR3 DNA sequence: TGCAGCGTGCGGTCGGCTGAAGCTTTCTTT. The gene calls are TRBV29-1 and TRBJ1-1; D call uncertain. Per germline, CDR1 SQVTM and CDR2 ANQGSEA. There are 10 residues in the CDR3. The V and J ends lost 6 bases and 6 bases respectively, with 8 bases between them.

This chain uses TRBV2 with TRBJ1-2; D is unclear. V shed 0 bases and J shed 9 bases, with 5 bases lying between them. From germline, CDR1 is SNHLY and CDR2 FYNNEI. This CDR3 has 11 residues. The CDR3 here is CASSEAISYTF. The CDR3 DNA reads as TGTGCCAGCAGTGAAGCAATTAGCTACACCTTC.

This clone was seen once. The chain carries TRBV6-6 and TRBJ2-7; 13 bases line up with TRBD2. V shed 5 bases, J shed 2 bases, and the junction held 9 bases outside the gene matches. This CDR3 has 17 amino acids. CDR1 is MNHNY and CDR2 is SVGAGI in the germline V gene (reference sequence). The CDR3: CASSHRTSGRFPYEQYF. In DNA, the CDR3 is TGTGCCAGCAGTCACAGGACTAGCGGGAGATTTCCCTACGAGCAGTACTTC.

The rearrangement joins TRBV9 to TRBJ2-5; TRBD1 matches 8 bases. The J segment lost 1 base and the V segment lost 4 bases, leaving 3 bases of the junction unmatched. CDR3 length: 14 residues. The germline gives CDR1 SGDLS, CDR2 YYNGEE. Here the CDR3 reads CASSQTGAQETQYF. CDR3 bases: TGTGCCAGCAGCCAGACAGGGGCCCAAGAGACCCAGTACTTC. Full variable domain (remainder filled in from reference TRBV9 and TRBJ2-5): DSGVTQTPKHLITATGQRVTLRCSPRSGDLSVYWYQQSLDQGLQFLIQYYNGEERAKGNILERFSAQQFPDLHSELNLSSLELGDSALYFCASSQTGAQETQYFGPGTRLLVL.

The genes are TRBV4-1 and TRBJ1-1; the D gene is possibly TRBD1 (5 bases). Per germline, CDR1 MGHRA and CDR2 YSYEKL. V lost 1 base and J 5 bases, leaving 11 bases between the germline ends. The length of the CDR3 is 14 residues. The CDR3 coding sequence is TGCGCCAGCAGCCAAGGGCAGGGCCGTACTGAAGCTTTCTTT. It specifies CASSQGQGRTEAFF.

The CDR3 loop reads CASSSGTTGDREKLFF. The CDR3 DNA reads TGTGCCAGTAGTAGCGGTACGACAGGGGACAGGGAAAAACTGTTTTTT. This chain joins TRBV19 and TRBJ1-4; 8 bases map to TRBD1. CDR1 and CDR2 from the germline V gene are LNHDA and SQIVND (reference sequence). This CDR3 is built from 16 residues. With V trimmed by 4 bases and J by 8 bases, 12 bases remained unmatched.

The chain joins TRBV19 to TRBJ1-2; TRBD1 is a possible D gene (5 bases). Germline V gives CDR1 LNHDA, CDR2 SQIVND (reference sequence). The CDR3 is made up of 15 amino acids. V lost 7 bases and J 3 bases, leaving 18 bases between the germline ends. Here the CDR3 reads CASTPEGAQDYGYTF. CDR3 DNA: TGTGCCAGTACCCCCGAAGGGGCCCAGGACTATGGCTACACCTTC.

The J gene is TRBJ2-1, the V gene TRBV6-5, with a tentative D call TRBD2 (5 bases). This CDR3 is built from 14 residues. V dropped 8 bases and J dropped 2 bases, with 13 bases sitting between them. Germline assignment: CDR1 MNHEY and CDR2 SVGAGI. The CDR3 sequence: CASLRGATYNEQFF. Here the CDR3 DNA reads TGTGCCAGCTTACGGGGAGCGACCTACAATGAGCAGTTCTTC.

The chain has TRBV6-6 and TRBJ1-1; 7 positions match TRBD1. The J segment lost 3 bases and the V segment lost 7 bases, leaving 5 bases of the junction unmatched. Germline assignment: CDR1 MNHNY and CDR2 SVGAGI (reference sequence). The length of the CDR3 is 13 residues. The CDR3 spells CASTRGPDTEAFF. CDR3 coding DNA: TGTGCCAGCACGAGGGGGCCGGACACTGAAGCTTTCTTT.

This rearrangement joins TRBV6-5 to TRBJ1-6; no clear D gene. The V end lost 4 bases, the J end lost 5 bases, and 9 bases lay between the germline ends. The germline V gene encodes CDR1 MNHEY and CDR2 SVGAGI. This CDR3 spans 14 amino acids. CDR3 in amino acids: CASSSRVDNSPLHF. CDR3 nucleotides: TGTGCCAGCAGTTCCCGGGTCGATAATTCACCCCTCCACTTT.

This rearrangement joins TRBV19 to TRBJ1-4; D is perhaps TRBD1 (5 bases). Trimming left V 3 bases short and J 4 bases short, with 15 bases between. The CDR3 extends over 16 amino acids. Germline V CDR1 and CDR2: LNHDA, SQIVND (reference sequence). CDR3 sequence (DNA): TGTGCCAGTAGTATGGCGGGGAGGGGAGGTAATGAAAAACTGTTTTTT. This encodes CASSMAGRGGNEKLFF.